The clone carrying this TCR beta chain came up many times. This sample stems from a study of regulatory T cells in long-lasting Graves disease. Arm-PCR with iRepertoire HTBI primers amplified the CDR3 regions for these TCR beta libraries. TCRdb re-derived calls from the multiplex PCR reads in MiXCR, one entry per CDR3 protein. This sample carries roughly 700,000 distinct CDR3 sequences, roughly 30% of them seen once, and the ten largest clones take around 42%. Noted time point: persistent/refractory GD, antithyroid drugs over 5 years with positive TRAb. RNA extracted from PBMCs served as the sequencing template. The CDR3 spans 12 residues. V gave up 6 bases and J gave up 7 bases; unmatched junction bases: 5.

Sequences were derived from peripheral blood mononuclear cells (PBMCs), sampled when the disease was refractory, from a patient treated with antithyroid drugs. The sequence came from a female donor with Graves disease. V usage is TRBV12-3 or TRBV12-4 and J usage is TRBJ1-1, with 7 bases fitting TRBD1. This CDR3 reads CASSLTGVEAFF. CDR3 DNA: TGTGCCAGCAGCCTTACAGGGGTTGAAGCTTTCTTT.